This TCR beta chain emerged from a study of T cells in Graves' hyperthyroidism and ophthalmopathy. Study-wide points: It was a median roughly six months before onset that the model predicted ophthalmopathy. Blood also contained most expanded thyroid clonotypes above 0.001.

This CDR3 has 15 residues. Germline lookup yields CDR1 SGHVS and CDR2 FQNEAQ. V lost 4 bases, J lost 0 bases, and 12 bases lay in between. Amplification of TCR beta CDR3 regions was performed using RNA transcripts as template. TCR CDR3 underwent first-round RT-PCR with the HTBI primer set. TCRdb reprocessed the multiplex PCR reads via MiXCR and lists one record per CDR3 protein. This sample yields some 740,000 distinct CDR3 sequences, of which approximately 14% are seen a single time; roughly a tenth belongs to the top ten. Graves' hyperthyroidism was deemed stable absent ophthalmopathy progression within 18 months. Orbital computed tomography and thyroid ultrasound, together with serum TRAb and thyroxine and clinical symptoms, were used for diagnoses. This clonotype has ten or more counts. The antigen remains undetermined.

Sequenced: blood. This receptor was obtained from a woman under 30 with Graves' hyperthyroidism. V is TRBV7-8 and J is TRBJ1-1; D is unresolved. CDR3 amino acids: CASSSGRILNTEAFF. CDR3 bases: TGTGCCAGCAGCTCTGGGCGGATCCTGAACACTGAAGCTTTCTTT.